This TCR beta chain was recovered during a study of identical twins. Each CDR3 protein gets one entry after TCRdb re-called the 5' RACE reads with MiXCR. The sample includes about 100,000 distinct CDR3 sequences, under 7% of them seen just once. The CDR3 contains 15 residues. CDR1 is SNHLY and CDR2 is FYNNEI in the germline V gene. The V end was cut by 6 bases, the J end by 5 bases, with 20 bases between. Worth noting for this clonotype: What it binds is not known.

The study, taken as a whole, reports: Excess low generation probability was seen in twin-shared out-of-frame alpha sequences.

The sequenced material came from memory T cells sorted from blood. The receptor was isolated from a woman aged 50 to 65 in good health. This chain uses TRBV2 with TRBJ2-7; tentatively, D is TRBD2 (6 bases). This CDR3 is CASRKKGEGGNEQYF. DNA for the CDR3: TGTGCCAGCAGAAAAAAGGGAGAGGGAGGCAACGAGCAGTACTTC.